This T cell receptor (beta chain) was retrieved from a study of T cell changes during pregnancy in multiple sclerosis. This CDR3 has 14 residues. Per the germline V gene, CDR1 is SEHNR and CDR2 is FQNEAQ (reference sequence). V lost 5 bases and J 2 bases, leaving 12 bases between the germline ends. Only in-frame clones appear in the TCRdb table, and some are missing; sequencing was by immunoSEQ multiplex PCR. This sample has over 40,000 clones, with more than 70% found just once. The TCR comes from a female donor in good health, enrolled as a control in a pregnancy study. The rearrangement links TRBV7-9 to TRBJ1-2; TRBD1 is a possible D gene (5 bases). The sequencing here drew on CD8+ T cells from peripheral blood mononuclear cells, taken after pregnancy. The chain's CDR3 is CASSPVGGNYGYTF. CDR3 in DNA: TGTGCCAGCAGCCCAGTCGGGGGGAACTATGGCTACACCTTC. The full variable domain, with the rest looked up from reference TRBV7-9 and TRBJ1-2, is DTGVSQNPRHKITKRGQNVTFRCDPISEHNRLYWYRQTLGQGPEFLTYFQNEAQLEKSRLLSDRFSAERPKGSFSTLEIQRTEQGDSAMYLCASSPVGGNYGYTFGSGTRLTVV.